These 25 T cell receptor beta chains were all obtained from the same sample, sequenced in a study of identical twins. TCRdb reprocessed the 5' RACE reads via MiXCR and lists one record per CDR3 protein. Among some 900,000 distinct CDR3 sequences listed, 9% to 15% were seen once. The same specimen was also included in a second study, on yellow fever vaccine responses in identical twins.

Material for sequencing was PBMCs. These receptors originate from a woman under 30 in good health.

This clonotype was picked up many times. The chain combines TRBV5-1 with TRBJ2-2; tentatively, D is TRBD1 (6 bases). V was clipped by 4 bases and J by 6 bases, with 13 bases between them. The V gene's germline CDR1 is SGHRS and CDR2 YFSETQ. The CDR3 extends over 14 amino acids. The CDR3 DNA follows: TGCGCCAGCAGCACACGAACAGGGTCCGGGGAGCTGTTTTTT. Protein sequence: CASSTRTGSGELFF.

This clonotype was recorded many times. This chain connects TRBV12-3 or TRBV12-4 to TRBJ2-2; 8 positions agree with TRBD1. V shed 6 bases and J 8 bases; nucleotides not matched to a gene: 8. The CDR3 spans 14 residues. CDR3 coding DNA: TGTGCCAGCAGGACAAGACAGGGGTCGGGGGAGCTGTTTTTT. Its protein product is CASRTRQGSGELFF.

The sample holds a few counts of this clonotype. V is TRBV11-2 and J is TRBJ1-6, with D unresolved. The CDR3 covers 15 residues. CDR1 is SGHAT and CDR2 is FQNNGV in the germline V gene. V dropped 2 bases and J dropped 10 bases, with 15 bases sitting between them. CDR3 nucleotide sequence: TGTGCCAGCAGCTTAAGTCCCACTAATTACTCACCCCTCCACTTT. Its translation: CASSLSPTNYSPLHF.

This clonotype was recorded at least ten times. The V gene is TRBV5-1, the J gene TRBJ2-3, with 14 bases lining up with TRBD2. The CDR3 runs to 16 residues. CDR1 SGHRS and CDR2 YFSETQ come from the germline V gene. The trim removed 0 bases at V and 4 bases at J, leaving 1 base unmatched. This CDR3 reads CASSLGLAGGPDTQYF. CDR3 sequence (DNA): TGCGCCAGCAGCTTGGGACTAGCGGGAGGGCCAGATACGCAGTATTTT.

The gene calls are TRBV4-1 and TRBJ2-3; 8 bases align to TRBD1. This CDR3 is built from 16 residues. V was clipped by 3 bases and J by 3 bases; unmatched bases: 8. Looked up from germline, CDR1 is MGHRA and CDR2 is YSYEKL. The CDR3 region has the DNA TGCGCCAGCAGCCAGACCCGGACAGGGATGACAGATACGCAGTATTTT. Residues: CASSQTRTGMTDTQYF.

V is TRBV6-5 and J is TRBJ2-2; perhaps D is TRBD1 or TRBD2 (6 bases each). The V gene lost 0 bases and the J gene lost 5 bases, with 13 bases spanning the gap. From germline, CDR1 is MNHEY and CDR2 SVGAGI. This CDR3 is built from 16 residues. The CDR3 DNA follows: TGTGCCAGCAGTTACTCGGCAGGGGCGGGAACCGGGGAGCTGTTTTTT. Translated: CASSYSAGAGTGELFF.

The chain has TRBV6-1 and TRBJ2-7; no definite D call. There are 15 residues in the CDR3. Germline V gene data show CDR1 as MNHNS and CDR2 as SASEGT. Trimming stripped 7 bases from V and 2 bases from J, with 18 bases between. CDR3: CASTNSGLGPYEQYF. CDR3 DNA: TGTGCCAGCACCAACAGTGGGCTGGGTCCCTACGAGCAGTACTTC.

The genes are TRBV7-3 and TRBJ2-7, with TRBD2 identical over 15 bases. CDR3 length equals 18 residues. V lost 2 bases to trimming and J lost 4 bases; unmatched junction nucleotides: 9. Germline CDR1 is SGHTA and CDR2 is FQGTGA. CDR3 residues: CASSLLGLAGGLEYEQYF. The CDR3 bases are TGTGCCAGCAGCTTACTTGGACTAGCGGGAGGGTTAGAGTACGAGCAGTACTTC.

The chain links TRBV5-5 to TRBJ1-2; D is undetermined. The V gene lost 5 bases and the J gene lost 0 bases, with 14 bases spanning the gap. Germline lookup yields CDR1 SGHKS and CDR2 YYEKEE (reference sequence). The CDR3 runs to 15 residues. The chain's CDR3 is CASSHRTETNYGYTF. Written as DNA, the CDR3 is TGTGCCAGCAGTCACCGCACTGAGACTAACTATGGCTACACCTTC.

This clonotype was counted only a few times. DNA of the CDR3: TGTGCCAGCACCCTAGGGACTTCCTACGAGCAGTACTTC. Its translation: CASTLGTSYEQYF. The chain is built from TRBV7-2 and TRBJ2-7, with a possible D match to TRBD2 (6 bases). The V and J ends lost 7 bases and 1 base respectively, with 11 bases between them. CDR1 is SGHTA and CDR2 is FQGNSA in the germline V gene. The length of the CDR3 is 13 residues.

The J gene is TRBJ2-1, the V gene TRBV12-3 or TRBV12-4; TRBD2 might be the D (6 bases). V was shortened by 1 base and J by 7 bases, with 14 bases between the two germline ends. The CDR3 consists of 15 residues. CDR3 region: CASSLVEGRRNEQFF. As DNA, the CDR3 is TGTGCCAGCAGTTTAGTGGAGGGAAGGAGGAATGAGCAGTTCTTC.

V is TRBV10-2 and J is TRBJ1-4; D not resolved. With 6 bases removed from V and 7 bases from J, the gap between germline ends came to 18 bases. This CDR3 spans 15 amino acids. The germline V gene has CDR1 WSHSY and CDR2 SAAADI. The CDR3 region has the DNA TGCGCCAGCAGCCCGTTCGGCACGGGTGGTGAAAAACTGTTTTTT. It specifies CASSPFGTGGEKLFF.

This clonotype was detected a few times. This chain uses TRBV24-1 with TRBJ2-2; the D gene is possibly TRBD1 (8 bases). The V end was cut by 9 bases, the J end by 0 bases, with 19 bases between. CDR3 length: 17 residues. Germline CDR1 KGHDR, CDR2 SFDVKD. The CDR3, as DNA: TGTGCCACCCAAAGCGGGGCAGGGGGCGCGAACACCGGGGAGCTGTTTTTT. This encodes CATQSGAGGANTGELFF.

This clonotype was counted many times. The V call is TRBV12-3 or TRBV12-4, the J call TRBJ2-7; D could derive from TRBD1 or TRBD2 (5 bases each). CDR3 length: 15 residues. V was trimmed by 2 bases and J by 0 bases, leaving 11 bases between them. This CDR3 is CASSLWGTGSYEQYF. CDR3 DNA: TGTGCCAGCAGTTTATGGGGGACGGGCTCCTACGAGCAGTACTTC.

The chain joins TRBV5-1 to TRBJ2-5, with a weak D call TRBD2 (6 bases). V lost 4 bases, J lost 5 bases, and 15 bases lay in between. Per germline, CDR1 SGHRS and CDR2 YFSETQ. This CDR3 has 14 residues. The CDR3 nucleotides are TGCGCCAGCAGCGTCCAGGCGGGGTCGGAGACCCAGTACTTC. Encoded protein: CASSVQAGSETQYF.

This clonotype was observed a few times. The rearrangement uses TRBV2 and TRBJ2-7; possible D gene TRBD2, 6 bases. V lost 1 base, J lost 4 bases, and 11 bases lay in between. In germline, CDR1 is SNHLY, CDR2 FYNNEI. The CDR3 is 14 amino acids. CDR3 in DNA: TGTGCCAGCAGTGAAGGAGGAGGGCTTTACGAGCAGTACGTC. It codes for CASSEGGGLYEQYV.

The genes are TRBV20-1 and TRBJ2-7; 7 nucleotides line up with TRBD2. The CDR3 is 15 amino acids. V shed 5 bases and J 3 bases; nucleotides not matched to a gene: 13. Germline V gene data show CDR1 as DFQATT and CDR2 as SNEGSKA (reference sequence). Written as DNA, the CDR3 is TGCAGTGCTGGGCCCGGGGGGTCGGCGAGCTACGAGCAGTACTTC. Translation gives CSAGPGGSASYEQYF.

This clonotype occurred a few times. The chain joins TRBV7-2 to TRBJ2-7, with a tentative D call TRBD2 (5 bases). V lost 5 bases and J lost 4, with 18 bases in between. The length of the CDR3 is 15 residues. Per the germline V gene, CDR1 is SGHTA and CDR2 is FQGNSA. In nucleotides, the CDR3 is TGTGCCAGCAGCCCCACCGGAGGACCCTCGTACGAGCAGTACTTC. The encoded protein is CASSPTGGPSYEQYF.

Remarks on this clonotype: A junction boundary mismatches the germline segment, possibly from a read error. V and J are TRBV12-3 or TRBV12-4 and TRBJ1-1; tentative D call: TRBD1 (5 bases). The CDR3 runs to 13 residues. For the CDR3, the DNA is TGTGCCAGCAGGATCGAGGCGTTGGGGCCAGTAGAATTT. Amino acid sequence: CASRIEALGPVEF.

This clonotype was found a few times. One end of the junction varies from germline; a read error may be responsible. J is TRBJ2-3 and V is TRBV12-3 or TRBV12-4; the D gene is possibly TRBD2 (6 bases). The CDR3 is 12 residues long. The CDR3 sequence is CAVRRGPDTQYF. The CDR3 DNA is TGTGCCGTGAGGAGGGGACCAGACACGCAGTATTTT.

This clonotype appeared many times. The chain combines TRBV5-1 with TRBJ2-5; 8 bases fit TRBD1. There are 15 residues in the CDR3. The germline V gene encodes CDR1 SGHRS and CDR2 YFSETQ. J gave up 4 bases and V 3 bases, and 8 bases lay outside the gene matches. The DNA of the CDR3 is TGCGCCAGCAGCTCCGGGACAGGCATTGTAGAGACCCAGTACTTC. The encoded protein is CASSSGTGIVETQYF.

This clonotype was counted between two and nine times. The gene calls are TRBV14 and TRBJ2-1; 8 bases map to TRBD2. Germline-derived CDR1 and CDR2 are SGHDN and FVKESK. This CDR3 comprises 15 residues. J lost 7 bases, V lost 1 base, and 6 bases had no gene match. The CDR3 protein is CASSQGRGRWNEQFF. The CDR3 DNA sequence: TGTGCCAGCAGCCAAGGGCGCGGGAGGTGGAATGAGCAGTTCTTC.

This chain links TRBV29-1 with TRBJ2-5, with 10 bases that match TRBD2. CDR1 is SQVTM and CDR2 is ANQGSEA in the germline V gene. V gave up 0 bases and J gave up 2 bases; unmatched junction bases: 9. This CDR3 has 17 amino acids. This CDR3 reads CSVEESLAGATQETQYF. The CDR3 nucleotides read TGCAGCGTTGAAGAAAGTCTAGCGGGAGCTACACAAGAGACCCAGTACTTC.

This clonotype has only a few counts. V and J are TRBV7-9 and TRBJ2-7, with TRBD1 identical over 7 bases. V trimming: 3 bases; J trimming: 2 bases; junction bases outside the gene matches: 4. The CDR3 runs to 14 residues. Germline loops: CDR1 SEHNR, CDR2 FQNEAQ (reference sequence). The CDR3 sequence: CASSFRDRAYEQYV. As DNA, the CDR3 is TGTGCCAGCAGCTTCCGGGACAGAGCCTACGAGCAGTACGTC.

This clonotype was seen more than once but under ten times. V usage is TRBV29-1 and J usage is TRBJ2-7; 10 nucleotides align to TRBD1. The V and J ends lost 6 bases and 2 bases, in that order; junction bases with no gene match: 16. Germline V gives CDR1 SQVTM, CDR2 ANQGSEA. CDR3 length equals 17 residues. CDR3 DNA sequence: TGCAGCGTATTCCCAATTCCGGGACAGGGGTCAACCTACGAGCAGTACTTC. Its protein product is CSVFPIPGQGSTYEQYF.